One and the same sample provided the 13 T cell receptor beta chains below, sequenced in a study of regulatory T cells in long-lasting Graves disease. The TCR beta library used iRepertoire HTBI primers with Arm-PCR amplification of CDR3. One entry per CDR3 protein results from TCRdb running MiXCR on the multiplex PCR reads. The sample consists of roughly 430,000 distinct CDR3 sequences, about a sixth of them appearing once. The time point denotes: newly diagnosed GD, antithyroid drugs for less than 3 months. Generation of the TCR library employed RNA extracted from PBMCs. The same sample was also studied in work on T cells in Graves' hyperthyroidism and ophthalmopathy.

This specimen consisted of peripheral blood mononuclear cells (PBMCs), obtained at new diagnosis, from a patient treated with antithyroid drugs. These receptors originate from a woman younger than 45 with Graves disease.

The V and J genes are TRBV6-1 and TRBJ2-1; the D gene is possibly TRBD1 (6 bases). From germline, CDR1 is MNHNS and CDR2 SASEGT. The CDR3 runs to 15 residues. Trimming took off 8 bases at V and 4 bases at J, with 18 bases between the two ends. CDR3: CASARPRGGYNEQFF. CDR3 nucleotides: TGTGCCAGCGCGAGACCCAGGGGCGGATACAATGAGCAGTTCTTC.

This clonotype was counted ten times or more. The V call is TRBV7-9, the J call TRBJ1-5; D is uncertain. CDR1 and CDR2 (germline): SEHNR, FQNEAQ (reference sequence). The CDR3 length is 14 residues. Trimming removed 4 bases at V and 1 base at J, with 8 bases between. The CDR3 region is CASSWGGSNQPQHF. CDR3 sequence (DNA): TGTGCCAGCAGCTGGGGAGGCAGCAATCAGCCCCAGCATTTT.

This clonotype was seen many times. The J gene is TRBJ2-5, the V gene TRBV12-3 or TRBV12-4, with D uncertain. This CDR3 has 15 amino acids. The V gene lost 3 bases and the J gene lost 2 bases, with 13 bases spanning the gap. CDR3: CASSFGLIGQETQYF. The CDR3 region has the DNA TGTGCCAGCAGTTTTGGCTTGATTGGTCAAGAGACCCAGTACTTC.

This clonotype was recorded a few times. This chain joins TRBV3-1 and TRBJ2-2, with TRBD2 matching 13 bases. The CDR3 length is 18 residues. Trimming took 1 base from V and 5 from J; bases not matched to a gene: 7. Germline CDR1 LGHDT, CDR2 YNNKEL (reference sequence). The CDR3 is CASSQVGLAGVETGELFF. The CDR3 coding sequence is TGTGCCAGCAGCCAAGTAGGACTAGCGGGAGTAGAGACCGGGGAGCTGTTTTTT.

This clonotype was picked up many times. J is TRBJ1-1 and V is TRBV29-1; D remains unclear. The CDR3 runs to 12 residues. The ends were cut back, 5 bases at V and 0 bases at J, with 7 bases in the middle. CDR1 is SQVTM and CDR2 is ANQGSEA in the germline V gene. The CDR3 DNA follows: TGCAGCGTTCACATCCTGAACACTGAAGCTTTCTTT. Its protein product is CSVHILNTEAFF. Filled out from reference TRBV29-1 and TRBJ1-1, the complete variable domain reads SAVISQKPSRDICQRGTSLTIQCQVDSQVTMMFWYRQQPGQSLTLIATANQGSEATYESGFVIDKFPISRPNLTFSTLTVSNMSPEDSSIYLCSVHILNTEAFFGQGTRLTVV.

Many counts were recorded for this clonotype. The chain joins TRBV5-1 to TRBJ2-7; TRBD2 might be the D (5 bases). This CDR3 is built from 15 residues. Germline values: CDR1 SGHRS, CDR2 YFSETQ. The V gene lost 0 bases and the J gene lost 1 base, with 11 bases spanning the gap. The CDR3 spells CASSLGTLGSYEQYF. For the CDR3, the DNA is TGCGCCAGCAGCTTGGGGACTCTCGGATCCTACGAGCAGTACTTC.

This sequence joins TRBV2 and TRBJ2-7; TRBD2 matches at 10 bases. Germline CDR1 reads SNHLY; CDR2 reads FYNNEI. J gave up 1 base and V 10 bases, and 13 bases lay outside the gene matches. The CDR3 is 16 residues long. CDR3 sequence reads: CATKAEREGVSYEQYF. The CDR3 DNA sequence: TGTGCCACCAAAGCGGAGCGGGAGGGCGTTTCCTACGAGCAGTACTTC.

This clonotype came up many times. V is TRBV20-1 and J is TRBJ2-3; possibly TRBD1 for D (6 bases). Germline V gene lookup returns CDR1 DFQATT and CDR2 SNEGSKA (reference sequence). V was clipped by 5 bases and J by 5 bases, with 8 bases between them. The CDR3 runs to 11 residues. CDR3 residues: CSAGQRDTQYF. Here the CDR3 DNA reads TGCAGTGCTGGACAGAGAGATACGCAGTATTTT.

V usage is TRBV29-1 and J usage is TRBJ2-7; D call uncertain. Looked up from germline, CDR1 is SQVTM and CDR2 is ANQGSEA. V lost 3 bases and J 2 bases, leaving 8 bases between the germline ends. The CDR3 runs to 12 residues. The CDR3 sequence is CSVEVDTYEQYF. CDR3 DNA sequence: TGCAGCGTTGAGGTAGATACCTACGAGCAGTACTTC.

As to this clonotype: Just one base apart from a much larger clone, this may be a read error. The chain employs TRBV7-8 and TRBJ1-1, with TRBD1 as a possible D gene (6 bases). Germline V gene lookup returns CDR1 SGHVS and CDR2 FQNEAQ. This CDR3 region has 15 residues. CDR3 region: CASSLGGTTNTEGFF. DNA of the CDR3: TGTGCCAGCAGCCTAGGGGGGACGACGAACACTGAAGGTTTCTTT.

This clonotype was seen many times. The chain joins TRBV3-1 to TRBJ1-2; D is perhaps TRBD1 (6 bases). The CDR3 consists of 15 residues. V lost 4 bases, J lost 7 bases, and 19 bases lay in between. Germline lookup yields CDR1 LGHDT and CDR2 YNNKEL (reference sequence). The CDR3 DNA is TGTGCCAGCAGCCCCGAGGTGGGGGGCGCGGCTGGCTACACCTTC. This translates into CASSPEVGGAAGYTF.

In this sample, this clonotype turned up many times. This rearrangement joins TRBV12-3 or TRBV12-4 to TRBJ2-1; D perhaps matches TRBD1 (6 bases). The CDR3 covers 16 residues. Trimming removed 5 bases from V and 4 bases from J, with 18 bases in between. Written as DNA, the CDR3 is TGTGCCAGCAGTCACGGGACACCTCAACCGTACAATGAGCAGTTCTTC. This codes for CASSHGTPQPYNEQFF.

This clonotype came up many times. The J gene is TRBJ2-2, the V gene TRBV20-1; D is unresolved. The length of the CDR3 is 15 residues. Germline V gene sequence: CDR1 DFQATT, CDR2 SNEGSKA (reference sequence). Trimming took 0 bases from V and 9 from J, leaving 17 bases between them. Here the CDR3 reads CSARDRLVLGRELFF. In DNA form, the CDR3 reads TGCAGTGCTAGAGATCGCCTGGTTCTTGGCAGGGAGCTGTTTTTT.